The 23 T cell receptor beta chains in this list originate from one sample, sequenced in a study of blood T cell repertoires in COVID-19. The data were produced by immunoSEQ multiplex PCR, yet TCRdb's version contains in-frame clones alone and is incomplete. Among about 130,000 clones listed, around 83% were seen once. The sequencing input was peripheral blood. These receptors were obtained from a human donor in a cohort sampled during active COVID-19.

The gene calls are TRBV28 and TRBJ1-5; D possibly corresponds to TRBD1 (6 bases). The CDR3 loop spans 15 amino acids. V shed 3 bases and J shed 11 bases, with 20 bases lying between them. The germline gives CDR1 MDHEN, CDR2 SYDVKM. The CDR3 sequence: CASSLGGGGFWAQHF. CDR3 in DNA: TGTGCCAGCAGTTTGGGGGGGGGCGGCTTTTGGGCCCAGCATTTT.

The CDR3: CASSQVTRAEAFF. DNA of the CDR3: TGTGCCAGCTCACAGGTAACCAGGGCTGAAGCTTTCTTT. The chain has TRBV18 and TRBJ1-1; TRBD1 might be the D (5 bases). The ends were cut back, 4 bases at V and 6 bases at J, with 12 bases in the middle. The CDR3 has 13 amino acids. Germline CDR1 is KGHSH and CDR2 is LQKENI.

The rearrangement joins TRBV7-9 to TRBJ2-3, with D possibly being TRBD2 (7 bases). The germline gives CDR1 SEHNR, CDR2 FQNEAQ (reference sequence). Trimming removed 5 bases from V and 4 bases from J, with 16 bases in between. This CDR3 has 15 amino acids. CDR3 loop: CASSAEGGGPDTQYF. The CDR3 DNA sequence: TGTGCCAGCAGCGCCGAGGGCGGGGGCCCAGATACGCAGTATTTT.

The chain carries TRBV6-1 and TRBJ1-2; a weak D match, TRBD1 (6 bases). This CDR3 is 15 amino acids long. V was shortened by 0 bases and J by 5 bases, with 13 bases between the two germline ends. Germline V gene lookup returns CDR1 MNHNS and CDR2 SASEGT. CDR3 bases: TGTGCCAGCAGTGAAGCCTCGGGGGGCGCATATGGCTACACCTTC. Protein: CASSEASGGAYGYTF.

The J gene is TRBJ2-7, the V gene TRBV6-5; D gene ambiguous. The length of the CDR3 is 11 residues. Germline-derived CDR1 and CDR2 are MNHEY and SVGAGI. The germline V and J ends were trimmed by 3 bases and 3 bases, with 3 bases remaining between them. The CDR3 sequence is CASSYLYEQYF. In nucleotides, the CDR3 is TGTGCCAGCAGTTATCTCTACGAGCAGTACTTC.

The V call is TRBV13, the J call TRBJ2-2; perhaps TRBD2 as D (6 bases). Per germline, CDR1 PRHDT and CDR2 FYEKMQ (reference sequence). This CDR3 is built from 12 residues. V lost 5 bases to trimming and J lost 12 bases, with 13 bases between them. CDR3: CASSVSRGKLFF. DNA for the CDR3: TGTGCCAGCAGCGTAAGTCGGGGGAAGCTGTTTTTT.

V gene TRBV6-5 combines with J gene TRBJ2-1; D is perhaps TRBD2 (6 bases). The V end lost 5 bases, the J end lost 8 bases, and 19 bases lay between the germline ends. CDR3 length: 15 residues. Germline V CDR1 and CDR2: MNHEY, SVGAGI. CDR3 DNA sequence: TGTGCCAGCAGTCTAGGCGGGGACGATCGGGATGAGCAGTTCTTC. Residues: CASSLGGDDRDEQFF.

The chain links TRBV7-2 to TRBJ2-3, with 9 bases lining up with TRBD2. V shed 4 bases, J shed 4 bases, and the junction held 3 bases outside the gene matches. The CDR3 is 14 residues long. CDR1 and CDR2 from the germline V gene are SGHTA and FQGNSA. The CDR3 DNA follows: TGTGCCAGCAGCTCGACTAGCGGACCAGATACGCAGTATTTT. Amino acids: CASSSTSGPDTQYF.

The chain combines TRBV9 with TRBJ2-7, with 8 bases aligning to TRBD1. The V and J ends lost 4 bases and 6 bases, in that order; junction bases with no gene match: 6. Germline-derived CDR1 and CDR2 are SGDLS and YYNGEE. This CDR3 region has 13 residues. The CDR3 loop reads CASSLRQGSEQYV. For the CDR3, the DNA is TGTGCCAGCAGCCTACGACAGGGGAGCGAGCAGTACGTC.

The chain employs TRBV7-8 and TRBJ1-1, with D unresolved. V lost 3 bases to trimming and J lost 6 bases, with 14 bases between them. The CDR3 is 14 amino acids. Germline V gene sequence: CDR1 SGHVS, CDR2 FQNEAQ. The CDR3 nucleotides are TGTGCCAGCAGCTTCTTTACGCGCGATGCTGAAGCTTTCTTT. Translating gives CASSFFTRDAEAFF. The full variable domain, its missing parts supplied by reference TRBV7-8 and TRBJ1-1, is GAGVSQSPRYKVAKRGQDVALRCDPISGHVSLFWYQQALGQGPEFLTYFQNEAQLDKSGLPSDRFFAERPEGSVSTLKIQRTQQEDSAVYLCASSFFTRDAEAFFGQGTRLTVV.

The rearrangement links TRBV7-9 to TRBJ2-1; tentative D call: TRBD2 (5 bases). The germline V and J ends were trimmed by 1 base and 6 bases, with 10 bases remaining between them. The length of the CDR3 is 14 residues. CDR1 and CDR2 (germline): SEHNR, FQNEAQ (reference sequence). Here the CDR3 DNA reads TGTGCCAGCAGCTTAGTTGGCCGGGGCAATGAGCAGTTCTTC. The encoded protein is CASSLVGRGNEQFF. Drawing the rest from reference TRBV7-9 and TRBJ2-1, the complete variable domain is DTGVSQNPRHKITKRGQNVTFRCDPISEHNRLYWYRQTLGQGPEFLTYFQNEAQLEKSRLLSDRFSAERPKGSFSTLEIQRTEQGDSAMYLCASSLVGRGNEQFFGPGTRLTVL.

The chain couples TRBV7-6 to TRBJ2-1; D possibly corresponds to TRBD2 (6 bases). CDR1 is SGHVS and CDR2 is FNYEAQ in the germline V gene. Trimming removed 1 base from V and 3 bases from J, with 7 bases in between. The CDR3 totals 14 residues. The CDR3 loop reads CASSLGDFYNEQFF. The CDR3 DNA reads as TGTGCCAGCAGCTTAGGGGACTTCTACAATGAGCAGTTCTTC.

The chain has TRBV5-1 and TRBJ2-1; D might be TRBD2 (6 bases). The germline CDR1 and CDR2 sequences are SGHRS and YFSETQ. V was pared by 0 bases and J by 2 bases, with 9 bases between. The CDR3 is 15 amino acids. CDR3 DNA: TGCGCCAGCAGCTTGGTACTAGCCGCCTACAATGAGCAGTTCTTC. Translated, it gives CASSLVLAAYNEQFF.

This clone was seen a handful of times. This chain joins TRBV30 and TRBJ1-5; D gene ambiguous. In germline, CDR1 is GTSNPN, CDR2 SVGIG (reference sequence). V was clipped by 1 base and J by 0 bases, with 4 bases between them. CDR3 size: 13 residues. CDR3 region: CAWSAYSNQPQHF. The CDR3 nucleotides are TGTGCCTGGAGTGCCTATAGCAATCAGCCCCAGCATTTT.

In its sample, this clone was seen a few times. This chain uses TRBV10-3 with TRBJ2-2; 9 bases are a match to TRBD1. Trimming cost V 4 bases and J 1 base; bases outside gene matches: 7. The CDR3 spans 17 residues. Germline values: CDR1 ENHRY, CDR2 SYGVKD. The CDR3 region has the DNA TGTGCCATCAGTGGGGAGGGACAGGGCCGGAACACCGGGGAGCTGTTTTTT. Protein sequence: CAISGEGQGRNTGELFF.

The genes are TRBV12-3 or TRBV12-4 and TRBJ1-2; D unresolved. Trimming removed 4 bases at V and 5 bases at J, with 5 bases between. The CDR3 extends over 11 amino acids. CDR3 coding DNA: TGTGCCAGCAGTTACTTATATGGCTACACCTTC. It translates to CASSYLYGYTF.

V and J are TRBV18 and TRBJ1-1; perhaps TRBD1 as D (6 bases). The CDR3 runs to 14 residues. Germline V gene sequence: CDR1 KGHSH, CDR2 LQKENI. Trimming removed 3 bases from V and 3 bases from J, with 11 bases in between. The CDR3 sequence: CASSPQDRYTEAFF. CDR3 DNA: TGTGCCAGCTCACCTCAAGACAGGTACACTGAAGCTTTCTTT.

The V gene is TRBV10-2, the J gene TRBJ1-2; D uncertain. The CDR3 is made up of 13 amino acids. The germline V and J ends were trimmed by 5 bases and 1 base, with 8 bases remaining between them. Germline V gives CDR1 WSHSY, CDR2 SAAADI. The CDR3 bases are TGCGCCAGCAGTCTAGGCCTTAACTATGGCTACACCTTC. It is translated as CASSLGLNYGYTF.

This chain uses TRBV15 with TRBJ1-1; the D is unclear. Trimming stripped 5 bases from V and 8 bases from J, with 12 bases between. The CDR3 runs 12 residues. Germline loops: CDR1 LNHNV, CDR2 YYDKDF (reference sequence). The CDR3 coding sequence is TGTGCCACCAGCGGTGGGAGGACCGAAGCTTTCTTT. It is translated as CATSGGRTEAFF.

V gene TRBV5-4 combines with J gene TRBJ1-1; TRBD1 aligns across 11 bases. Germline assignment: CDR1 SGHNT and CDR2 YYREEE (reference sequence). Unmatched junction bases numbered 2, after V lost 0 bases and J lost 4 bases. This CDR3 is 15 amino acids long. The DNA for the CDR3 is TGTGCCAGCAGCTTGGCCGGGACAGGGGGCACTGAAGCTTTCTTT. It yields the protein CASSLAGTGGTEAFF.

This clone appeared a single time. The chain uses TRBV19 and TRBJ2-3, with 10 bases lining up with TRBD2. CDR1 and CDR2 (germline): LNHDA, SQIVND (reference sequence). CDR3 length: 16 residues. The J segment lost 2 bases and the V segment lost 4 bases, leaving 6 bases of the junction unmatched. The CDR3 region is CASSTFSGRATDTQYF. In nucleotides, the CDR3 is TGTGCCAGTAGTACCTTCAGCGGGAGGGCCACAGATACGCAGTATTTT.

This clone was observed a handful of times. The chain recombines TRBV5-5 with TRBJ1-6; weak D call: TRBD1 (6 bases). CDR1 is SGHKS, CDR2 YYEKEE, per germline (reference sequence). The V and J ends lost 0 bases and 14 bases respectively, with 18 bases between them. The CDR3 has 15 residues. The CDR3 DNA follows: TGTGCCAGCAGCTTGGAGCGGACCAGGGGATTCACCCTCCACTTT. As protein: CASSLERTRGFTLHF.

J is TRBJ2-4 and V is TRBV4-1; 11 nucleotides agree with TRBD2. This CDR3 has 14 residues. J gave up 15 bases and V 1 base, and 8 bases lay outside the gene matches. The germline gives CDR1 MGHRA, CDR2 YSYEKL. The CDR3 region is CASSQGLAGPFRYF. CDR3 sequence (DNA): TGCGCCAGCAGCCAAGGACTAGCGGGGCCTTTTCGGTACTTC.